This T cell receptor (beta chain) was retrieved from a study of blood T cells in healthy people across ages. Primed by a sample-barcoded 5' primer and a J-beta primer mix, a second PCR proceeded for about 7 to 11 cycles. Each cDNA molecule received a tag from a template-switch adaptor that had 12 random nucleotides. MiXCR was run by TCRdb on the 5' RACE reads, yielding one entry per CDR3 protein. The sample has roughly 570,000 distinct CDR3 sequences; roughly a quarter are singletons. Isolation yielded PBMCs, at least 7 million per sample, in every case. The CDR3 runs 12 residues. Germline loops: CDR1 DFQATT, CDR2 SNEGSKA (reference sequence). V lost 3 bases and J lost 8, with 12 bases in between.

The receptor was derived from an older woman in good health. This sequence joins TRBV20-1 and TRBJ2-3; D unclear. Sequences were obtained from blood. The CDR3, as DNA: TGCAGTGCTAGTTGGGGTTCAGGTACGCAGTATTTT. Amino acid sequence: CSASWGSGTQYF.